These 5 T cell receptor beta chains were sequenced from one sample in a study of control samples from healthy donors and cancer patients. Clones were sequenced by immunoSEQ multiplex PCR, and TCRdb holds only the in-frame ones, with some missing. This table has 100,000 to 150,000 clones, roughly 90% appearing once. The sequencing input was blood. The receptors were gathered from a man between 18 and 29 years old in good health.

The chain recombines TRBV7-8 with TRBJ1-4; D perhaps matches TRBD1 (6 bases). This CDR3 is 14 amino acids long. V lost 5 bases and J 5 bases, leaving 12 bases between the germline ends. Per the germline V gene, CDR1 is SGHVS and CDR2 is FQNEAQ. This CDR3 reads CASSLGQKNEKLFF. The CDR3 DNA sequence: TGTGCCAGCAGCCTAGGACAGAAGAATGAAAAACTGTTTTTT.

This clone was seen a handful of times. V gene TRBV25-1 combines with J gene TRBJ1-2; the D is unclear. Deletions cut 2 bases from V and 5 bases from J, with 6 bases between. Germline lookup yields CDR1 MGHDK and CDR2 SYGVNS. CDR3 size: 12 residues. CDR3: CASSEDRYGYTF. DNA of the CDR3: TGTGCCAGCAGTGAAGACCGATATGGCTACACCTTC.

V is TRBV6-1 and J is TRBJ2-3; 9 nucleotides match TRBD1. V shed 0 bases, J shed 2 bases, and the junction held 6 bases outside the gene matches. The CDR3 consists of 17 residues. Germline lookup yields CDR1 MNHNS and CDR2 SASEGT. CDR3 amino acids: CASSEARGDRVTDTQYF. CDR3 sequence (DNA): TGTGCCAGCAGTGAAGCGCGTGGGGACAGGGTCACAGATACGCAGTATTTT.

V gene TRBV4-3 combines with J gene TRBJ1-6, with D hard to call. The CDR3 sequence is 15 residues long. CDR1 LGHNA and CDR2 YSLEER come from the germline V gene. Trimming pared 0 bases from V and 8 bases from J, leaving 11 bases between. Written as DNA, the CDR3 is TGCGCCAGCAGCCAAGAAGGTCCGGGGTATTCACCCCTCCACTTT. It yields the protein CASSQEGPGYSPLHF.

The V and J genes are TRBV19 and TRBJ1-1; D uncertain. There are 12 residues in the CDR3. V was shortened by 4 bases and J by 1 base, with 4 bases between the two germline ends. CDR1 is LNHDA, CDR2 SQIVND, per germline (reference sequence). The CDR3: CASSRTNTEAFF. The CDR3 DNA sequence: TGTGCCAGTAGTAGGACGAACACTGAAGCTTTCTTT.